This record looks at one T cell receptor (beta chain) sequence and its context. Its specificity is unknown. This CDR3 contains 12 residues. V was shortened by 2 bases and J by 6 bases, with 7 bases between the two germline ends. Per germline, CDR1 MNHEY and CDR2 SVGEGT. This entry belongs to a study of T cell responses to AZD1222 COVID-19 vaccine. About the study: Pooling of second doses given at about 4 or about 12 weeks was done. Study-level points and caveats: Baseline antibody screening turned up just six seropositive AZD1222 recipients. The donors showed a predominance of white British ancestry and of females, with possible underestimation of clonal diversity.

Here immunoSEQ multiplex PCR was the method, and the copy in TCRdb shows in-frame clones only, minus some. The sample holds around 120,000 clones, roughly 90% seen once. The TCR originated in an adult in good health. The chain combines TRBV6-2 or TRBV6-3 with TRBJ1-2; a possible D gene is TRBD1 (5 bases). Material: peripheral blood, obtained on day 0 of AZD1222 vaccination. CDR3 bases: TGTGCCAGCAGTTACCCGGGGGATGGCTACACCTTC. This sequence encodes CASSYPGDGYTF.